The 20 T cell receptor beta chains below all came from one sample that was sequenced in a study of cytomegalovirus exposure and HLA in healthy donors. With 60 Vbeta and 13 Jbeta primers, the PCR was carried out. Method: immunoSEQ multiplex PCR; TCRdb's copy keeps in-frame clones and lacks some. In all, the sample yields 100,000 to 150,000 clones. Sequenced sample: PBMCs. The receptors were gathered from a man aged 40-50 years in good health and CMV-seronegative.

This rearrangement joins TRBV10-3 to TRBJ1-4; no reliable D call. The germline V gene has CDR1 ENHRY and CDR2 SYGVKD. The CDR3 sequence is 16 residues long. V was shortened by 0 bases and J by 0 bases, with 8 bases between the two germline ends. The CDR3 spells CAISESTPATNEKLFF. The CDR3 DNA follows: TGTGCCATCAGTGAGTCGACTCCTGCAACTAATGAAAAACTGTTTTTT.

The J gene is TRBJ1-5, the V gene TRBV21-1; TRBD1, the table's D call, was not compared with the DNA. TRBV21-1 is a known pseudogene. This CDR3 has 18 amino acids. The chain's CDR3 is CASSKGGTGGRSSQPQHF. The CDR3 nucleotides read TGTGCCAGCAGCAAAGGGGGGACAGGGGGTCGATCATCTCAGCCCCAGCATTTT.

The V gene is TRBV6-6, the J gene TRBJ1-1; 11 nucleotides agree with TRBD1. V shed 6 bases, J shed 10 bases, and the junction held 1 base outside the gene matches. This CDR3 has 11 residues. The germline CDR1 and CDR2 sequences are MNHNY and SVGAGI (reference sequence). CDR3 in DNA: TGTGCCAGCAGGGACAGGGGGCGAGCTTTCTTT. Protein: CASRDRGRAFF.

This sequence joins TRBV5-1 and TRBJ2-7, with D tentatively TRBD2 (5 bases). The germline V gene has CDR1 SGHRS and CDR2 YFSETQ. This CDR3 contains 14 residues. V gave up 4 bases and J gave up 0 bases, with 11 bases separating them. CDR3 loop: CASSPRTDSYEQYF. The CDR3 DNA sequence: TGCGCCAGCAGCCCGAGGACTGACTCCTACGAGCAGTACTTC.

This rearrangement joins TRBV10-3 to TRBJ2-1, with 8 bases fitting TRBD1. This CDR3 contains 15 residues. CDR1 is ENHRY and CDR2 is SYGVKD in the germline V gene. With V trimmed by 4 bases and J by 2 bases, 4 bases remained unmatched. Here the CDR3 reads CAISGTGRPYNEQFF. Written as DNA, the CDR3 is TGTGCCATCAGTGGGACAGGGCGACCCTACAATGAGCAGTTCTTC.

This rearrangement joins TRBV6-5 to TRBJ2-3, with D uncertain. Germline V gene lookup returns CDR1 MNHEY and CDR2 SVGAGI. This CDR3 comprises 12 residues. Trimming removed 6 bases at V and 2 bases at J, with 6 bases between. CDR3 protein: CASRSNTDTQYF. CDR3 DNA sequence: TGTGCCAGCAGGTCCAACACAGATACGCAGTATTTT.

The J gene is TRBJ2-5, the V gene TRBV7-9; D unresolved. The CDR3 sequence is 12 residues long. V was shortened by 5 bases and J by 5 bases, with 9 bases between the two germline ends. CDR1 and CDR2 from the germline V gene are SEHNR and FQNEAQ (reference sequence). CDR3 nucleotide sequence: TGTGCCAGCAGCCTGTTTTTGGAGACCCAGTACTTC. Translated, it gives CASSLFLETQYF. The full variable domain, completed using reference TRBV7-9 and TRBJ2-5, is DTGVSQNPRHKITKRGQNVTFRCDPISEHNRLYWYRQTLGQGPEFLTYFQNEAQLEKSRLLSDRFSAERPKGSFSTLEIQRTEQGDSAMYLCASSLFLETQYFGPGTRLLVL.

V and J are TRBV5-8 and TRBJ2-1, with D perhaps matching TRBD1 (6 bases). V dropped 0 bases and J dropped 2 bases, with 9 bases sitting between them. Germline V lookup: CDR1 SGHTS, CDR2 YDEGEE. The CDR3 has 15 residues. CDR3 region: CASSLEQGPYNEQFF. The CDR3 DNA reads TGTGCCAGCAGCTTGGAACAGGGCCCCTACAATGAGCAGTTCTTC.

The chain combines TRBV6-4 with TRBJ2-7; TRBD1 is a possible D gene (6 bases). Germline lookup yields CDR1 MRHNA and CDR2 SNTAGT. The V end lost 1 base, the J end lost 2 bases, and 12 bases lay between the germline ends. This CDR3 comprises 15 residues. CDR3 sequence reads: CASSDFITGTYEQYF. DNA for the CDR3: TGTGCCAGCAGTGACTTTATTACAGGGACCTACGAGCAGTACTTC.

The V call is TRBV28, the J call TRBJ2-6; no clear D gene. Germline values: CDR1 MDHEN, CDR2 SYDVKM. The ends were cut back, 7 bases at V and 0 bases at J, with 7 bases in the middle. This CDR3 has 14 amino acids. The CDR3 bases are TGTGCCAGCACTGCACTCTCTGGGGCCAACGTCCTGACTTTC. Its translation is CASTALSGANVLTF.

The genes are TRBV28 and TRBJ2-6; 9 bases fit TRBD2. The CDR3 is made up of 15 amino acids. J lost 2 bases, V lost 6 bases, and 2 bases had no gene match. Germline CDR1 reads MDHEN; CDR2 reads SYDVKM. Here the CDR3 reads CASRASGTGANVLTF. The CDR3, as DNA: TGTGCCAGCAGAGCTAGCGGGACTGGGGCCAACGTCCTGACTTTC.

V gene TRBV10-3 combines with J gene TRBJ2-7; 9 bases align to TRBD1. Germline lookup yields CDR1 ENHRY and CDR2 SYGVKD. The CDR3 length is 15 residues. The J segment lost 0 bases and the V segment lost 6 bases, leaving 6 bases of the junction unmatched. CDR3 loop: CAIRSGQGSSYEQYF. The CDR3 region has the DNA TGTGCCATCAGATCCGGACAGGGGAGCTCCTACGAGCAGTACTTC.

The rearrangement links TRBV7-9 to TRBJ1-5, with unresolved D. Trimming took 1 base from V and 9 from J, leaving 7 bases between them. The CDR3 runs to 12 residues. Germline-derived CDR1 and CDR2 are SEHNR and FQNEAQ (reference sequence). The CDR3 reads CASSLEQRPQHF. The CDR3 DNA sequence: TGTGCCAGCAGCTTAGAACAGAGGCCCCAGCATTTT.

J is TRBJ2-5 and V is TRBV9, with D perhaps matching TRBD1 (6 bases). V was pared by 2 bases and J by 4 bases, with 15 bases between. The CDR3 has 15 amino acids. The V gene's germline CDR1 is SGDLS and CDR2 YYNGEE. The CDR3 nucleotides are TGTGCCAGCAGCGTTTTGGGGGCGCTGGGAGAGACCCAGTACTTC. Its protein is CASSVLGALGETQYF.

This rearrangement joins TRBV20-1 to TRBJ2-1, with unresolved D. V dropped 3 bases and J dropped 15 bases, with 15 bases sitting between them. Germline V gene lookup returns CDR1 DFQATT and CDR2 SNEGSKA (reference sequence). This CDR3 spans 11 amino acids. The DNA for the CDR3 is TGCAGTGCTAGCTCAGTTCACCCGGGGTTCTTC. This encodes CSASSVHPGFF.

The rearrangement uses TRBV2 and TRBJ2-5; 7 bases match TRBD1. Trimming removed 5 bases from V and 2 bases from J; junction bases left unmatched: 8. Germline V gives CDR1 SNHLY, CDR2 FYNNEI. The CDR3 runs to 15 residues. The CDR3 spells CASSRRTGEQETQYF. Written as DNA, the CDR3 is TGTGCCAGCAGTCGAAGGACAGGAGAACAAGAGACCCAGTACTTC.

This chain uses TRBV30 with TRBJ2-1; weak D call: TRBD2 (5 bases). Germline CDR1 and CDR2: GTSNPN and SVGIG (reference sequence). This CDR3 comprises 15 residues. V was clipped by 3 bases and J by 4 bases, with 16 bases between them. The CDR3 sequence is CAWSGNIKTYNEQFF. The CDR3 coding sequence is TGTGCCTGGAGCGGGAACATTAAGACATACAATGAGCAGTTCTTC.

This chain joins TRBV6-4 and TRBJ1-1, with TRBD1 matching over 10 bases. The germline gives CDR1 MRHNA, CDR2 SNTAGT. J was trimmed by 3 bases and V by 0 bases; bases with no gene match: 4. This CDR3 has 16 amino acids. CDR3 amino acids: CASSDSGTGADTEAFF. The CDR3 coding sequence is TGTGCCAGCAGTGACTCGGGGACAGGGGCGGACACTGAAGCTTTCTTT.

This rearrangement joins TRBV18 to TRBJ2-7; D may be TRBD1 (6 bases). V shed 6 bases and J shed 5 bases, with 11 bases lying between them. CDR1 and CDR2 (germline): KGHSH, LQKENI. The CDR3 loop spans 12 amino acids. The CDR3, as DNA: TGTGCCAGCTCCCATAAGGGGGACGAGCAGTACTTC. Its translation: CASSHKGDEQYF.

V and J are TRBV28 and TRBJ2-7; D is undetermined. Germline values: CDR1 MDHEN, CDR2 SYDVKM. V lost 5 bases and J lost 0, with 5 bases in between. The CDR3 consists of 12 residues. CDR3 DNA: TGTGCCAGCAGTAGAGCCTCCTACGAGCAGTACTTC. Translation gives CASSRASYEQYF. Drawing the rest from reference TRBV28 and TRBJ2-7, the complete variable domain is DVKVTQSSRYLVKRTGEKVFLECVQDMDHENMFWYRQDPGLGLRLIYFSYDVKMKEKGDIPEGYSVSREKKERFSLILESASTNQTSMYLCASSRASYEQYFGPGTRLTVT.